This TCR beta chain is from a study of PD-1 blockade in classical Hodgkin lymphoma. About the research overall: Treatment was intravenous nivolumab, 3 mg/kg every 2 weeks, until progression. Study-level findings and limits: It was CD4+ TCR diversity, not CD8+, that rose significantly by C4D1.

Trimming pared 0 bases from V and 3 bases from J, leaving 12 bases between. The germline gives CDR1 SGDLS, CDR2 YYNGEE. CDR3 length: 15 residues. This clone was seen a handful of times. Its target is unknown. All patients experienced relapse after autologous stem cell transplantation, and brentuximab vedotin exposure was variable. Complete response, partial response or progressive disease was each patient's best response. Repertoires were generated with immunoSEQ multiplex PCR, while TCRdb's copy carries only in-frame clones and drops some. The sample records under 70,000 clones, 71% being singletons. This chain connects TRBV9 to TRBJ2-5, with D possibly matching TRBD2 (6 bases). The material was peripheral blood mononuclear cells (PBMCs), obtained before the second cycle of nivolumab. The source of this sequence is a human donor with classical Hodgkin lymphoma. In DNA form, the CDR3 reads TGTGCCAGCAGCGTAGAGTGGGTAGCGGAAGAGACCCAGTACTTC. This translates into CASSVEWVAEETQYF.